This T cell receptor beta chain was documented in a study of blood T cell repertoires in COVID-19. Study details: PBMCs, B-cell-depleted T cells, or T cells provided the cDNA or gDNA that made up the material.

As originally analysed: Estimates of nucleated cell counts were drawn from the amplification of reference gene primers. Clones were sequenced by immunoSEQ multiplex PCR, and TCRdb holds only the in-frame ones, with some missing. V and J calls and clone size are copied from that table; D and trimming were computed from the DNA. This sample has some 100,000 clones; approximately 86% occur once, and the top ten carry approximately 2.4%. Individuals aged 18 to 89 years were recruited from 24 US areas. Two negative PCRs, clearance, or symptom resolution had been documented for recovered Cohort 3 donors. Trimming at V came to 3 bases and at J to 0 bases, leaving 8 bases not matched to a gene. CDR1 and CDR2 from the germline V gene are SGHTA and FQGNSA. This CDR3 spans 16 amino acids.

The sequenced sample consisted of PBMCs or T cells enriched from blood (not recorded which). The source is a woman aged 45-65 years who had recovered from COVID-19. The J gene is TRBJ2-7, the V gene TRBV7-2, with 7 bases matching TRBD1. The DNA for the CDR3 is TGTGCCAGCAGCTTGACAGGGTCGGTTACCTCCTACGAGCAGTACTTC. Translation gives CASSLTGSVTSYEQYF.